This T cell receptor beta chain was found in a study of STAT3 mutations in large granular lymphocyte leukemia. Study-wide results and limits: Suggested: STAT3 mutation was not the ancestral event for these clonal expansions. Treatment regimens differed across patients between samplings. All newly emerging clones after therapy were STAT3 wild type. Every T-LGLL patient had at least one immunodominant TCRbeta clonotype.

Germline assignment: CDR1 SQVTM and CDR2 ANQGSEA. The V end lost 4 bases, the J end lost 7 bases, and 11 bases lay between the germline ends. The CDR3 has 13 amino acids. TCRbeta libraries averaged about 40,773 productive templates per sample. TCRdb keeps only in-frame clones here, not all; method: immunoSEQ multiplex PCR. Of tens of thousands of clones listed, 70% to 90% are singletons. For this clone: Its antigen remains unidentified.

The clonotype was recovered from a human donor with T large granular lymphocyte leukemia. Some clones in this sample may be carry-over from other donors' samples. Sequencing was done on a sample of PBMCs. The chain joins TRBV29-1 to TRBJ1-6; D uncertain. CDR3 DNA sequence: TGCAGCGTTGGGGAGGGTGGCAATTCACCCCTCCACTTT. Translating it yields CSVGEGGNSPLHF.